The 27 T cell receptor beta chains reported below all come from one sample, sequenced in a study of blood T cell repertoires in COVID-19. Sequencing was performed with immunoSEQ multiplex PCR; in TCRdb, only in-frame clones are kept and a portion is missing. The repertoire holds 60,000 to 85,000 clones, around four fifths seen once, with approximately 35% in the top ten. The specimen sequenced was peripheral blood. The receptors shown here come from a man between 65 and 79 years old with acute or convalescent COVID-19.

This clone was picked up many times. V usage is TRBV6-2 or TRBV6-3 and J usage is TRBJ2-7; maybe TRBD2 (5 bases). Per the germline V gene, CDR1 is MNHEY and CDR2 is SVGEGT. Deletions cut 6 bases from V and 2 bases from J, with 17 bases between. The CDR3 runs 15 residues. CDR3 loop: CASSPRRQATYEQYF. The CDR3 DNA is TGTGCCAGCAGCCCCAGGAGGCAGGCGACCTACGAGCAGTACTTC.

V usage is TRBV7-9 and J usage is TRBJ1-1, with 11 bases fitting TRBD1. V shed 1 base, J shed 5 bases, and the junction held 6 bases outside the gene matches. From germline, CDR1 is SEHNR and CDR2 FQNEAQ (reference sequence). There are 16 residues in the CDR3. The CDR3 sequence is CASSLGTGGFGTEAFF. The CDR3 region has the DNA TGTGCCAGCAGCTTAGGGACAGGGGGCTTTGGAACTGAAGCTTTCTTT.

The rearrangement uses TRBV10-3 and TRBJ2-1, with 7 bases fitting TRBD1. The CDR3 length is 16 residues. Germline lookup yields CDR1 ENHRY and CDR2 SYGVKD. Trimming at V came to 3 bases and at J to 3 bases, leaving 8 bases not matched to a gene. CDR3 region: CAISDLQGKDYNEQFF. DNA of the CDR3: TGTGCCATCAGTGACCTACAGGGGAAGGACTACAATGAGCAGTTCTTC.

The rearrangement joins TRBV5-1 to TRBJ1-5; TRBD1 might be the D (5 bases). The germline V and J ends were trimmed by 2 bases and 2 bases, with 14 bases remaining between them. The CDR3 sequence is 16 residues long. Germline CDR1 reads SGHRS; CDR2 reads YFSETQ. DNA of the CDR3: TGCGCCAGCAGCTTCGCTCCCCAGGGCGGCAATCAGCCCCAGCATTTT. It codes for CASSFAPQGGNQPQHF.

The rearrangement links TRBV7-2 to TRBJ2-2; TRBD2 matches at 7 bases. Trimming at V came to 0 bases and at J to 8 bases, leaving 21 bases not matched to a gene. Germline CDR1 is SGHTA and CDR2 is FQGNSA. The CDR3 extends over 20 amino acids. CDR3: CASSLALIGPGLGFLGELFF. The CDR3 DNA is TGTGCCAGCAGCTTAGCATTAATCGGGCCTGGACTAGGTTTTTTGGGGGAGCTGTTTTTT.

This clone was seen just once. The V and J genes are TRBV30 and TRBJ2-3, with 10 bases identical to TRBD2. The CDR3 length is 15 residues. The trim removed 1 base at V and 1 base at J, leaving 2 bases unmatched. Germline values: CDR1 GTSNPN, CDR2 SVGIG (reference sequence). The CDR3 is CAWSATSGGTDTQYF. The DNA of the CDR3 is TGTGCCTGGAGTGCAACTAGCGGGGGCACAGATACGCAGTATTTT.

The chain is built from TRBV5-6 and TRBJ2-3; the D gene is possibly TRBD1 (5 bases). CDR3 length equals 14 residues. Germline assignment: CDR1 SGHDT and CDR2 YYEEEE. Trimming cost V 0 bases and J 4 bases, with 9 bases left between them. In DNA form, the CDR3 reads TGTGCCAGCAGCTTGGGGAGCAGGGCAGATACGCAGTATTTT. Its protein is CASSLGSRADTQYF.

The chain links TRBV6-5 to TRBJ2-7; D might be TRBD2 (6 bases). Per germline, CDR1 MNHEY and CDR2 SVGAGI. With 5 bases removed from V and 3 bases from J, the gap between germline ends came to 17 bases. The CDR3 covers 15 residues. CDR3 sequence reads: CASSTDRGSGYEQYF. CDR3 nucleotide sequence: TGTGCCAGCAGTACTGATCGGGGGTCGGGCTACGAGCAGTACTTC.

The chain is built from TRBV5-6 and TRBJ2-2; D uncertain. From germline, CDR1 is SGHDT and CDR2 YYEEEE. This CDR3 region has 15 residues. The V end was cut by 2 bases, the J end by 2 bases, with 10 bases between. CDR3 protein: CASSFSPENTGELFF. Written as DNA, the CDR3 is TGTGCCAGCAGCTTTAGTCCCGAAAACACCGGGGAGCTGTTTTTT.

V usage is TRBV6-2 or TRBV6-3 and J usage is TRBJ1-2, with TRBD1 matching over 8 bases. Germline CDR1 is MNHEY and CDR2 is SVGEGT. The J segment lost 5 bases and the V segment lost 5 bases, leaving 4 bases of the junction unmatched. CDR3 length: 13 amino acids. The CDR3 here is CASSPGQAYGYTF. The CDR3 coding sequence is TGTGCCAGCAGTCCGGGACAGGCGTATGGCTACACCTTC.

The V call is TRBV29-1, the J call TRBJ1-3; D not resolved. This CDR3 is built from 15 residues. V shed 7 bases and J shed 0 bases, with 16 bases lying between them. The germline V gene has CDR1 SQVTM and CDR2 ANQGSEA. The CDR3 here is CSAKTVSNSGNTIYF. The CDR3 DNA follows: TGCAGCGCTAAAACAGTGAGCAACTCTGGAAACACCATATATTTT. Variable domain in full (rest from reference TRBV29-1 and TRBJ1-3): SAVISQKPSRDICQRGTSLTIQCQVDSQVTMMFWYRQQPGQSLTLIATANQGSEATYESGFVIDKFPISRPNLTFSTLTVSNMSPEDSSIYLCSAKTVSNSGNTIYFGEGSWLTVV.

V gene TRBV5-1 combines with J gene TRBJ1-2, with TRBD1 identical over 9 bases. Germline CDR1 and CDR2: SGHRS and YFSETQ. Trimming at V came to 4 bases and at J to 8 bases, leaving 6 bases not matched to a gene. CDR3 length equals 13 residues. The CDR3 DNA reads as TGCGCCAGCAGCCGGGACAGGGCGTTGGGCTACACCTTC. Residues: CASSRDRALGYTF.

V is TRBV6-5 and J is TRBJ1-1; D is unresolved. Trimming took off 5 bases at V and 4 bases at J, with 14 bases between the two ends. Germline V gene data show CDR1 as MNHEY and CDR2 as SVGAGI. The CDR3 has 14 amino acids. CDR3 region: CASSPVGWSTEAFF. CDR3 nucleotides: TGTGCCAGCAGTCCCGTTGGGTGGAGCACTGAAGCTTTCTTT.

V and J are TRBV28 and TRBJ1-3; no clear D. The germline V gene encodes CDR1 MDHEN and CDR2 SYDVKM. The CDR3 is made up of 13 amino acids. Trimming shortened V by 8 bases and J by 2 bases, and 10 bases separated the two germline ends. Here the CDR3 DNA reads TGTGCCAGCTTAGGAGGGCCTGGAAACACCATATATTTT. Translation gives CASLGGPGNTIYF. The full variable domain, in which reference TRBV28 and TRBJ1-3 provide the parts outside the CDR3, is DVKVTQSSRYLVKRTGEKVFLECVQDMDHENMFWYRQDPGLGLRLIYFSYDVKMKEKGDIPEGYSVSREKKERFSLILESASTNQTSMYLCASLGGPGNTIYFGEGSWLTVV.

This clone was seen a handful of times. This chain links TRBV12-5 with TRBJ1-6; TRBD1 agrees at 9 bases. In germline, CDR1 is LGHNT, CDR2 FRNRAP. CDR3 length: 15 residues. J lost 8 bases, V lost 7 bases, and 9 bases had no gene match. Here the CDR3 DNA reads TGTGCTAGTGCCCCACCGGGACAGGGAGATTCACCCCTCCACTTT. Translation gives CASAPPGQGDSPLHF.

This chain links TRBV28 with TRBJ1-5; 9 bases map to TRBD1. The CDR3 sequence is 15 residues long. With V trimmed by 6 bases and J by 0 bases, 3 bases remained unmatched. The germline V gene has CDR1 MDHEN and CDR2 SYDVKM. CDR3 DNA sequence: TGTGCCAGCAGAAGGACAGGGGATAGCAATCAGCCCCAGCATTTT. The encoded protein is CASRRTGDSNQPQHF.

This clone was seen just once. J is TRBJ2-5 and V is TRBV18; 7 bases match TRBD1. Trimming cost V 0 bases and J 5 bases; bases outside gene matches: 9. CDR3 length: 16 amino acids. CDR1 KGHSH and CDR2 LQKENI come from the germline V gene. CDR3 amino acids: CASSPPGTGARETQYF. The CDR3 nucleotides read TGTGCCAGCTCACCACCTGGAACAGGGGCGCGGGAGACCCAGTACTTC.

The CDR3 protein is CASSLAGSETQYF. The CDR3 nucleotides are TGCGCCAGCAGCTTGGCAGGTTCAGAGACCCAGTACTTC. The chain has TRBV5-1 and TRBJ2-5; D is uncertain. CDR1 SGHRS and CDR2 YFSETQ come from the germline V gene. Trimming took off 0 bases at V and 4 bases at J, with 7 bases between the two ends. The CDR3 loop spans 13 amino acids.

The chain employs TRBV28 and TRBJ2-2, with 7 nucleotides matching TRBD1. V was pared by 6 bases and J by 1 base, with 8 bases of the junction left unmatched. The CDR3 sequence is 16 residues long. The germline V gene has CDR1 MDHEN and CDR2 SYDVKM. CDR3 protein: CASSDGTERNTGELFF. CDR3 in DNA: TGTGCCAGCAGCGACGGGACAGAGAGGAACACCGGGGAGCTGTTTTTT.

CDR3 sequence reads: CASSPAQGGMNTEAFF. The CDR3 coding sequence is TGTGCCAGCAGCCCCGCGCAGGGAGGGATGAACACTGAAGCTTTCTTT. The V and J genes are TRBV5-5 and TRBJ1-1, with a possible D match to TRBD1 (5 bases). Germline values: CDR1 SGHKS, CDR2 YYEKEE (reference sequence). The CDR3 has 16 residues. V was trimmed by 4 bases and J by 0 bases, leaving 16 bases between them. The whole variable domain, remainder taken from reference TRBV5-5 and TRBJ1-1, is DAGVTQSPTHLIKTRGQQVTLRCSPISGHKSVSWYQQVLGQGPQFIFQYYEKEERGRGNFPDRFSARQFPNYSSELNVNALLLGDSALYLCASSPAQGGMNTEAFFGQGTRLTVV.

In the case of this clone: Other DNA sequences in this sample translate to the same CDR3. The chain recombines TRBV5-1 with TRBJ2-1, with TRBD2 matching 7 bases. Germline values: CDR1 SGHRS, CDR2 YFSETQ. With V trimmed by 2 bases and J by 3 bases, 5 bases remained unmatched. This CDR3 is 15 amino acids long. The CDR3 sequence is CASSLPSGNYNEQFF. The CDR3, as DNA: TGCGCCAGCAGCTTACCTAGCGGCAACTACAATGAGCAGTTCTTC.

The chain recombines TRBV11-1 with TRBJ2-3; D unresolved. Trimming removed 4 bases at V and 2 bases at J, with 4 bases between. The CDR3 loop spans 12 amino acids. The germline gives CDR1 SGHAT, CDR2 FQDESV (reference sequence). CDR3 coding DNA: TGTGCCAGCAGCTCTAACACAGATACGCAGTATTTT. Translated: CASSSNTDTQYF.

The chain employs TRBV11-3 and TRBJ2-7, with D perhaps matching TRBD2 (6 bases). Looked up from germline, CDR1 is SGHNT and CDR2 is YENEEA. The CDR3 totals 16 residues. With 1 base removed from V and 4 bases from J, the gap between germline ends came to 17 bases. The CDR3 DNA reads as TGTGCCAGCAGCTTAGGGCCACCGGGAGTTTGGTACGAGCAGTACTTC. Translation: CASSLGPPGVWYEQYF.

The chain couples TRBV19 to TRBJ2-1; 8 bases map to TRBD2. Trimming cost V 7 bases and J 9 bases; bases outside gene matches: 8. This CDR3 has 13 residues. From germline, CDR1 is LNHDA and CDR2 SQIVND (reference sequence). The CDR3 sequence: CASTPGGRVEQFF. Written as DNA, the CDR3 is TGTGCCAGTACCCCGGGGGGGCGGGTTGAGCAGTTCTTC.

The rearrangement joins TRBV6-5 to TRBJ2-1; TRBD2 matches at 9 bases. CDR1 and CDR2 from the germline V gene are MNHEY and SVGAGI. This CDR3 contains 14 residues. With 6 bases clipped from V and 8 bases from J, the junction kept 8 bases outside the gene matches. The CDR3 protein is CASRQAGGGDEQFF. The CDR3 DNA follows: TGTGCCAGCAGACAAGCGGGAGGAGGCGATGAGCAGTTCTTC.

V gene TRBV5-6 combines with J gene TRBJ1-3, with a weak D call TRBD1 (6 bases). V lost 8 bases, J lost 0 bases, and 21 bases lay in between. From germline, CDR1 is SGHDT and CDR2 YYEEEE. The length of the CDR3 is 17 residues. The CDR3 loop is CASNLRGGPSSGNTIYF. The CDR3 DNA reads TGTGCCAGTAACCTCCGTGGGGGCCCCTCCTCTGGAAACACCATATATTTT.

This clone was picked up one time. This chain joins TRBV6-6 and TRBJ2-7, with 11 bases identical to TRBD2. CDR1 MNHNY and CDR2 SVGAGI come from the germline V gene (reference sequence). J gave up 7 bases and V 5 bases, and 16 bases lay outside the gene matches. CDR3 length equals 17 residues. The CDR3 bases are TGTGCCAGCAGTCTCCGAGGGGTAGCGGGAGGGCCGGGGGAGCAGTACTTC. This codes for CASSLRGVAGGPGEQYF.